This TCR beta chain was observed in a study of T cells in localized non-small cell lung cancer. Notes on the study in general: Greater T cell density in blood accompanied longer overall survival. Among the tissues sampled, uninvolved adjacent lung had the highest T cell clonality, above tumor.

Profiled with immunoSEQ multiplex PCR; TCRdb holds only in-frame clones, not every one. The sample carries over 70,000 clones, 85% to 90% recorded once. A note on this clone: Its cognate antigen is unknown.

This CDR3 is 12 amino acids long. Germline CDR1 and CDR2: SNHLY and FYNNEI. V dropped 6 bases and J dropped 2 bases, with 7 bases sitting between them. The sequence derives from a male donor older than 55 with stage III squamous cell lung carcinoma. The material was peripheral blood, obtained before any cancer treatment. The rearrangement links TRBV2 to TRBJ2-5, with D tentatively TRBD1 or TRBD2 (5 bases each). DNA for the CDR3: TGTGCCAGCAGCTGGGGGCAAGAGACCCAGTACTTC. This sequence encodes CASSWGQETQYF.